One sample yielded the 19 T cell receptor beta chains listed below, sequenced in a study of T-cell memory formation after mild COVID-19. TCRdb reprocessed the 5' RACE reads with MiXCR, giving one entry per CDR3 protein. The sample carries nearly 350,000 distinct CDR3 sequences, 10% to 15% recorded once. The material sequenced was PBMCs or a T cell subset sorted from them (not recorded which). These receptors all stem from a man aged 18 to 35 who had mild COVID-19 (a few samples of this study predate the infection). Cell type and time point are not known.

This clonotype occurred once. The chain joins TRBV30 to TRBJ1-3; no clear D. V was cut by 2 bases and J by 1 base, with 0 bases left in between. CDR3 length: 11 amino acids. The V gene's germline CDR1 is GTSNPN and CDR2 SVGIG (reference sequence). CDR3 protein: CAWSSGNTIYF. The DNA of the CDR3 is TGTGCCTGGAGTTCTGGAAACACCATATATTTT.

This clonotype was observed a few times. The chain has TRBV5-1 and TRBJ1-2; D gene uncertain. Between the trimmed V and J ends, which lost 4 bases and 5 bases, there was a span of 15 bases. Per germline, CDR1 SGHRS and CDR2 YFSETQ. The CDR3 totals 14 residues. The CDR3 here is CASSHHLEDYGYTF. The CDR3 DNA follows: TGCGCCAGCAGCCATCATCTGGAGGATTATGGCTACACCTTC.

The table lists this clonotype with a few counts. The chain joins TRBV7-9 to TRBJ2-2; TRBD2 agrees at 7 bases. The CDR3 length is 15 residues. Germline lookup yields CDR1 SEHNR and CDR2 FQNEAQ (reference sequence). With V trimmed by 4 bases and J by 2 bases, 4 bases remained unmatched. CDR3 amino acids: CASSSGTINTGELFF. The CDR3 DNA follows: TGTGCCAGCAGCTCAGGGACTATAAACACCGGGGAGCTGTTTTTT. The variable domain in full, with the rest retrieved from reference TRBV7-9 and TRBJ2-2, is DTGVSQNPRHKITKRGQNVTFRCDPISEHNRLYWYRQTLGQGPEFLTYFQNEAQLEKSRLLSDRFSAERPKGSFSTLEIQRTEQGDSAMYLCASSSGTINTGELFFGEGSRLTVL.

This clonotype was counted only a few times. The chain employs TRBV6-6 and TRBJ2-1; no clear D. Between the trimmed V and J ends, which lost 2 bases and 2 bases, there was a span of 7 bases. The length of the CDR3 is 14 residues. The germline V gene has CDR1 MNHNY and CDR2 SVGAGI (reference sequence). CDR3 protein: CASSYKNTYNEQFF. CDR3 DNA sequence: TGTGCCAGCAGTTACAAAAATACCTACAATGAGCAGTTCTTC.

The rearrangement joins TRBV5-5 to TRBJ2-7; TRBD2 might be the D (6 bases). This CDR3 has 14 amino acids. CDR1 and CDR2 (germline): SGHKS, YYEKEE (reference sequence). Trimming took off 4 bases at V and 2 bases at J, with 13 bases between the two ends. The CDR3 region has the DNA TGTGCCAGCAGCCTGAGGAGGGATGCCTACGAGCAGTACGTC. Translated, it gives CASSLRRDAYEQYV.

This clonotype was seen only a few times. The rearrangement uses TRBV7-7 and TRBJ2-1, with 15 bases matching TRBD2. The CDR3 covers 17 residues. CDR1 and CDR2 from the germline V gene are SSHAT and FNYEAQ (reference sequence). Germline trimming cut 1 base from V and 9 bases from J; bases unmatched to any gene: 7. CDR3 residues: CASSLGPGLAGGGEQFF. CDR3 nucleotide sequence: TGTGCCAGCAGCTTAGGCCCGGGACTAGCGGGGGGAGGTGAGCAGTTCTTC.

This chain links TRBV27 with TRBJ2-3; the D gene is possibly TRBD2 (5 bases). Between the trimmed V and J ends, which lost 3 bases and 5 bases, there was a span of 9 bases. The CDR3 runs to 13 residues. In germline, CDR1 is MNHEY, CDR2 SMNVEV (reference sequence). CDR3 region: CASSLYRGDTQYF. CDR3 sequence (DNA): TGTGCCAGCAGTTTGTACCGGGGAGATACGCAGTATTTT.

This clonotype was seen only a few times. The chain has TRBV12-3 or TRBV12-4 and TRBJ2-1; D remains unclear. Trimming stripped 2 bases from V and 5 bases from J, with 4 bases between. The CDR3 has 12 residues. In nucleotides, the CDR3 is TGTGCCAGCAGTTTAACGAACAATGAGCAGTTCTTC. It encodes CASSLTNNEQFF.

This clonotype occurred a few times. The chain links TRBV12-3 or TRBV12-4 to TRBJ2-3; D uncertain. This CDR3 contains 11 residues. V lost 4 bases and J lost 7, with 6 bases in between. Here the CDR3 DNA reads TGTGCCAGCAGTTCCAGGCATACGCAGTATTTT. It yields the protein CASSSRHTQYF.

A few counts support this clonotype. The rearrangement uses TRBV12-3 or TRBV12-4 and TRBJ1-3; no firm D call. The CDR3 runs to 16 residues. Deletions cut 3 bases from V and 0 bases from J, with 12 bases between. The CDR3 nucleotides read TGTGCCAGCAGTTTTCGCAAGGTGGACTCTGGAAACACCATATATTTT. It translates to CASSFRKVDSGNTIYF.

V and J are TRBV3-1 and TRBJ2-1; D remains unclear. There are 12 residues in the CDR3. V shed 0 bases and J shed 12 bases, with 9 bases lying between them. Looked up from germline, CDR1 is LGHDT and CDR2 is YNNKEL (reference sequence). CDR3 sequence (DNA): TGTGCCAGCAGCCAAGAAGGTCACGGGCAGTTCTTC. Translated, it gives CASSQEGHGQFF.

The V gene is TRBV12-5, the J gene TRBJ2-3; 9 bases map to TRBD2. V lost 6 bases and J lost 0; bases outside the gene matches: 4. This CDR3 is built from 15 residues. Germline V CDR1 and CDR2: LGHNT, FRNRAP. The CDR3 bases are TGTGCTAGTGGCCCTAGCGGGGTGAGCACAGATACGCAGTATTTT. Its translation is CASGPSGVSTDTQYF.

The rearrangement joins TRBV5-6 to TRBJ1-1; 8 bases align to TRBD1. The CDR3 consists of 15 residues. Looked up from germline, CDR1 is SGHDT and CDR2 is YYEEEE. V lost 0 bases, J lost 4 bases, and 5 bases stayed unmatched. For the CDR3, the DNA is TGTGCCAGCAGCTTGGAAGACAGGGGAATCACTGAAGCTTTCTTT. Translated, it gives CASSLEDRGITEAFF.

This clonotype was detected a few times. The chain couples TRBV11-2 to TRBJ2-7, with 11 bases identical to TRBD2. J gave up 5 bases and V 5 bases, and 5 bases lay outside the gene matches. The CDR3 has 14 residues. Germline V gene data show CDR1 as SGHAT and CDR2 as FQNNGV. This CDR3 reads CASSIAGGPHEQYF. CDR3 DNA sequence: TGTGCCAGCAGCATAGCGGGGGGGCCCCACGAGCAGTACTTC.

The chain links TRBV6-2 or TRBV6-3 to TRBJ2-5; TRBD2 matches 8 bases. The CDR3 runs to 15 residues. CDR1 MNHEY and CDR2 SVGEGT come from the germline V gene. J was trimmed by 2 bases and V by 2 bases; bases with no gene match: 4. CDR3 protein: CASSYVTSGQETQYF. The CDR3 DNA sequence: TGTGCCAGCAGTTACGTAACTAGCGGACAAGAGACCCAGTACTTC.

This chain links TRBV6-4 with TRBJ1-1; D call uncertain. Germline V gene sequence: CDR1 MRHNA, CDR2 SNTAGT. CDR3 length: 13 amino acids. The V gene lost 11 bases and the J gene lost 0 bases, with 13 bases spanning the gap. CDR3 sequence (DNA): TGTGCCGGCAAGCGAACCTTGAACACTGAAGCTTTCTTT. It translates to CAGKRTLNTEAFF.

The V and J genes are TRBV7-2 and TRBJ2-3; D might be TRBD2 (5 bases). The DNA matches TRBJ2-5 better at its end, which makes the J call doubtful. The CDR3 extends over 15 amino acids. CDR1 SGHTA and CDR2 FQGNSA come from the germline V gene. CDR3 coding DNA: TGTGCCAGCAGCTTAGATCCCGGAGGCCAGAAGACCCAGTACTTC. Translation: CASSLDPGGQKTQYF.

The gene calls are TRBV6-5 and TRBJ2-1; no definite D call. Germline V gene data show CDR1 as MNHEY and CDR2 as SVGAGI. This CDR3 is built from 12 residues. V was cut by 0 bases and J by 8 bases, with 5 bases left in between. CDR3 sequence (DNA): TGTGCCAGCAGTTACTCCCGGGATGAGCAGTTCTTC. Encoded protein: CASSYSRDEQFF.

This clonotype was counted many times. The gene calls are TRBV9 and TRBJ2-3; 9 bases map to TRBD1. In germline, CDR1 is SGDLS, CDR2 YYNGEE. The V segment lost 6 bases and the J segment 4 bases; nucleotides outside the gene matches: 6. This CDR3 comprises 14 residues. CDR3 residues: CASNAGQGPDTQYF. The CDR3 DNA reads TGTGCCAGCAATGCGGGACAGGGCCCAGATACGCAGTATTTT.